The clone carrying this TCR beta chain showed up just a few times. The target antigen is unknown. These data come from a study of T-cell memory formation after mild COVID-19. Study-level background: Largely donor-specific sequence clusters came from a couple of donors.

Study conclusions and caveats: Some clones that responded turned up in pre-infection memory, which suggests that cross-reactive memory joined in. While clones contracting from day 15 to 85 were balanced between CD4 and CD8, later expanders leaned CD4+.

The CDR3 is 15 residues long. With 6 bases removed from V and 2 bases from J, the gap between germline ends came to 14 bases. Sample barcodes and UMIs were carried by the TCR alpha and TCR beta cDNA libraries that 5'RACE generated with constant-segment primers. Each CDR3 protein is one row after TCRdb ran MiXCR on the 5' RACE reads. The table includes approximately 210,000 distinct CDR3 sequences, over 9.5% detected once. The source is a young man who had mild COVID-19 (a few samples of this study predate the infection). Cell type and time point are not known. Sequencing was carried out using PBMCs or a T cell subset sorted from them (not recorded which). V usage is TRBV12-3 or TRBV12-4 and J usage is TRBJ1-5; TRBD1 might be the D (6 bases). CDR3 region: CASSSLQGGNQPQHF. CDR3 bases: TGTGCCAGCAGCTCTTTACAGGGAGGCAATCAGCCCCAGCATTTT.